This passage covers 22 T cell receptor beta chains from one sample sequenced in a study of blood T cell repertoires in COVID-19. Using immunoSEQ multiplex PCR, the repertoire was profiled, and TCRdb retains in-frame clones only, with some absent. In the table there are 250,000 to 400,000 clones, about nine tenths of which are singletons. The sample taken for sequencing was peripheral blood. These receptors originate from a woman between 25 and 40 years old with COVID-19, enrolled during active disease.

This clone was picked up one time. The chain recombines TRBV28 with TRBJ1-5; D remains unclear. V lost 3 bases, J lost 14 bases, and 14 bases lay in between. This CDR3 is built from 12 residues. The V gene's germline CDR1 is MDHEN and CDR2 SYDVKM. The CDR3: CASSFVRGAKHF. CDR3 coding DNA: TGTGCCAGCAGTTTCGTCCGGGGAGCGAAGCATTTT.

This clone was seen only once. The chain joins TRBV28 to TRBJ1-4; 8 nucleotides align to TRBD1. J gave up 2 bases and V 5 bases, and 4 bases lay outside the gene matches. CDR3 size: 15 residues. Germline V CDR1 and CDR2: MDHEN, SYDVKM. CDR3 sequence reads: CASSRWTGTNEKLFF. CDR3 in DNA: TGTGCCAGCAGTCGGTGGACAGGGACTAATGAAAAACTGTTTTTT.

This chain joins TRBV28 and TRBJ1-5, with 8 nucleotides matching TRBD1. The CDR3 is 14 residues long. The junction had 6 bases not matched to a gene; V was cut back by 5 bases and J by 6 bases. Germline CDR1 is MDHEN and CDR2 is SYDVKM. In nucleotides, the CDR3 is TGTGCCAGCAGTAAGGGACAGGCTTCTCAGCCCCAGCATTTT. It encodes CASSKGQASQPQHF.

J is TRBJ1-6 and V is TRBV15, with 8 bases lining up with TRBD1. The CDR3 consists of 17 residues. CDR1 and CDR2 (germline): LNHNV, YYDKDF (reference sequence). V gave up 2 bases and J gave up 8 bases; unmatched junction bases: 11. In DNA, the CDR3 is TGTGCCACCAGCAGATCCAGAACGACAGGGGAGGATTCACCCCTCCACTTT. This translates into CATSRSRTTGEDSPLHF.

The CDR3 DNA reads TGCGCCAGCCCAGCGGAGGTCACTCAGCCCCAGCATTTT. Translating it yields CASPAEVTQPQHF. V usage is TRBV23-1 and J usage is TRBJ1-5; D not certain. TRBV23-1 belongs to the ORF category, with a function that is uncertain. The CDR3 sequence is 13 residues long. V was clipped by 8 bases and J by 6 bases, with 14 bases between them.

A single count supports this clone. The genes are TRBV27 and TRBJ1-1; the D is unclear. The CDR3 spans 11 residues. Germline V lookup: CDR1 MNHEY, CDR2 SMNVEV (reference sequence). V dropped 2 bases and J dropped 8 bases, with 6 bases sitting between them. The CDR3: CASSLPPEAFF. CDR3 in DNA: TGTGCCAGCAGTTTACCCCCGGAAGCTTTCTTT.

The J gene is TRBJ2-1, the V gene TRBV3-1 (or the pseudogene TRBV3-2), with TRBD1 matching over 7 bases. In germline, CDR1 is LGHDT, CDR2 YNNKEL (reference sequence). The CDR3 loop spans 16 amino acids. V dropped 1 base and J dropped 6; count of bases not matched to a gene: 9. CDR3 sequence reads: CASSQGPTGFGNEQFF. The DNA of the CDR3 is TGTGCCAGCAGCCAAGGCCCGACAGGGTTCGGCAATGAGCAGTTCTTC.

V and J are TRBV7-2 and TRBJ2-1; 14 bases agree with TRBD2. Germline V gene sequence: CDR1 SGHTA, CDR2 FQGNSA. CDR3 size: 16 residues. Germline trimming cut 0 bases from V and 7 bases from J; bases unmatched to any gene: 2. The CDR3 DNA is TGTGCCAGCAGCTTAGCGGGGACTAGCGGGGGTAATGAGCAGTTCTTC. It translates to CASSLAGTSGGNEQFF. Variable domain in full (rest from reference TRBV7-2 and TRBJ2-1): GAGVSQSPSNKVTEKGKDVELRCDPISGHTALYWYRQSLGQGLEFLIYFQGNSAPDKSGLPSDRFSAERTGGSVSTLTIQRTQQEDSAVYLCASSLAGTSGGNEQFFGPGTRLTVL.

The rearrangement links TRBV12-3 or TRBV12-4 to TRBJ1-4; D remains unclear. The CDR3 has 12 amino acids. V shed 6 bases and J shed 5 bases, with 7 bases lying between them. The DNA of the CDR3 is TGTGCCAGCAGCGTGAGAAATGAAAAACTGTTTTTT. This sequence encodes CASSVRNEKLFF.

This chain joins TRBV5-1 and TRBJ1-6; D possibly corresponds to TRBD1 (6 bases). The CDR3 length is 18 residues. Germline V gene data show CDR1 as SGHRS and CDR2 as YFSETQ. The V and J ends lost 4 bases and 0 bases respectively, with 17 bases between them. This CDR3 reads CASSPGGALSSYNSPLHF. The CDR3 nucleotides are TGCGCCAGCAGCCCGGGGGGGGCCTTGAGCTCCTATAATTCACCCCTCCACTTT.

The chain links TRBV2 to TRBJ2-5; 9 nucleotides line up with TRBD2. Trimming at V came to 4 bases and at J to 5 bases, leaving 11 bases not matched to a gene. CDR1 is SNHLY and CDR2 is FYNNEI in the germline V gene. The CDR3 contains 16 residues. CDR3 loop: CASSGGLAILGETQYF. The DNA of the CDR3 is TGTGCCAGCAGTGGCGGACTAGCGATCCTGGGGGAGACCCAGTACTTC.

CDR3 residues: CASSLRTGRIQYF. The CDR3, as DNA: TGTGCCAGCAGCCTTAGGACAGGGCGAATTCAGTACTTC. This chain joins TRBV12-3 or TRBV12-4 and TRBJ2-4; 8 nucleotides line up with TRBD1. CDR3 size: 13 residues. V lost 6 bases to trimming and J lost 10 bases; unmatched junction nucleotides: 8.

The chain links TRBV7-3 to TRBJ2-2; maybe TRBD2 (7 bases). CDR1 is SGHTA, CDR2 FQGTGA, per germline. The CDR3 consists of 19 residues. The V gene lost 6 bases and the J gene lost 0 bases, with 23 bases spanning the gap. This CDR3 is CASRLGGEQTRTNTGELFF. The CDR3 DNA reads as TGTGCCAGCAGGTTAGGGGGGGAGCAGACCCGAACGAACACCGGGGAGCTGTTTTTT.

The chain carries TRBV5-1 and TRBJ2-1; D ambiguous. The CDR3 is 14 residues long. Germline V gene sequence: CDR1 SGHRS, CDR2 YFSETQ. V lost 2 bases and J lost 5, with 11 bases in between. CDR3 residues: CASSFKLADNEQFF. The CDR3 DNA follows: TGCGCCAGCAGCTTTAAGTTGGCGGACAATGAGCAGTTCTTC.

V and J are TRBV6-2 or TRBV6-3 and TRBJ2-2; a weak D match, TRBD1 (5 bases). The CDR3 has 14 residues. V dropped 4 bases and J dropped 1 base, with 7 bases sitting between them. In germline, CDR1 is MNHEY, CDR2 SVGEGT. CDR3 in DNA: TGTGCCAGCAGTTTCAGGGTGAACACCGGGGAGCTGTTTTTT. It translates to CASSFRVNTGELFF.

V gene TRBV11-2 combines with J gene TRBJ2-6, with TRBD1 matching over 12 bases. Germline V gene sequence: CDR1 SGHAT, CDR2 FQNNGV. The CDR3 totals 17 residues. V lost 4 bases, J lost 2 bases, and 3 bases stayed unmatched. Written as DNA, the CDR3 is TGTGCCAGCAGCTACGGGACAGGGGGCGCTGGGGCCAACGTCCTGACTTTC. Translating it yields CASSYGTGGAGANVLTF.

Only one count was recorded for this clone. The chain carries TRBV5-1 and TRBJ1-1; 7 bases are shared with TRBD1. The CDR3 runs to 15 residues. V dropped 4 bases and J dropped 1; count of bases not matched to a gene: 7. Germline V gives CDR1 SGHRS, CDR2 YFSETQ. Here the CDR3 DNA reads TGCGCCAGCAGCACGGCAGGGACAGCGAACACTGAAGCTTTCTTT. Translated, it gives CASSTAGTANTEAFF.

The chain links TRBV4-3 to TRBJ2-1, with TRBD1 matching 8 bases. The CDR3 runs to 16 residues. Trimming at V came to 1 base and at J to 8 bases, leaving 10 bases not matched to a gene. The germline V gene has CDR1 LGHNA and CDR2 YSLEER. The CDR3 nucleotides read TGCGCCAGCAGCCAAGGGGGACCCCCAGGGGGCTATGAGCAGTTCTTC. Translation gives CASSQGGPPGGYEQFF.

The genes are TRBV6-1 and TRBJ1-6; TRBD1 aligns across 7 bases. CDR1 is MNHNS, CDR2 SASEGT, per germline. V dropped 2 bases and J dropped 8; count of bases not matched to a gene: 12. The CDR3 is 17 amino acids. CDR3 nucleotides: TGTGCCAGCAGTGAACTTCTTACCCGGGACAGATATTCACCCCTCCACTTT. This translates into CASSELLTRDRYSPLHF.

The rearrangement links TRBV29-1 to TRBJ2-7; 9 bases match TRBD1. The length of the CDR3 is 13 residues. V was pared by 4 bases and J by 5 bases, with 6 bases of the junction left unmatched. Germline V CDR1 and CDR2: SQVTM, ANQGSEA. The CDR3 region has the DNA TGCAGCGTTGTACGACAGGGGGTTGACGAGCAGTACTTC. Protein product: CSVVRQGVDEQYF.

The chain has TRBV28 and TRBJ1-6; 8 bases agree with TRBD1. Germline assignment: CDR1 MDHEN and CDR2 SYDVKM. V shed 5 bases and J 12 bases; nucleotides not matched to a gene: 9. The CDR3 is 14 residues long. The CDR3 bases are TGTGCCAGCAGTGGGACAGGCAGTATTAGACCCCTCCACTTT. It translates to CASSGTGSIRPLHF.

This chain joins TRBV3-1 (or the pseudogene TRBV3-2) and TRBJ1-1; D is perhaps TRBD1 (5 bases). CDR1 and CDR2 from the germline V gene are LGHDT and YNNKEL (reference sequence). Trimming took off 0 bases at V and 7 bases at J, with 15 bases between the two ends. The CDR3 extends over 15 amino acids. The CDR3 loop reads CASSQDWGGVSEAFF. CDR3 DNA sequence: TGTGCCAGCAGCCAAGATTGGGGGGGAGTCAGTGAAGCTTTCTTT.